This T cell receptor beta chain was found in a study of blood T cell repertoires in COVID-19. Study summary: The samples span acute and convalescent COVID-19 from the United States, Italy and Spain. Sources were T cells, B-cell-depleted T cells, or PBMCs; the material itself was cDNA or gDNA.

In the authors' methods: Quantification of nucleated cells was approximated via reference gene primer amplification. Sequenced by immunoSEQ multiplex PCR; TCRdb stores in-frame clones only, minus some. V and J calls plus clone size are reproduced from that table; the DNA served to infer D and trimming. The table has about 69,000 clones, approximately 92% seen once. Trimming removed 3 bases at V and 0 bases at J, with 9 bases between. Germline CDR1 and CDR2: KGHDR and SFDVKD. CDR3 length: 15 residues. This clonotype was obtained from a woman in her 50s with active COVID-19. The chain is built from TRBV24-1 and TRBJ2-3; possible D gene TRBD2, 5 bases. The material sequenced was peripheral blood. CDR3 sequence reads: CATSDEWTSTDTQYF. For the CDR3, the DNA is TGTGCCACCAGTGATGAATGGACTAGCACAGATACGCAGTATTTT.